This record concerns one T cell receptor beta chain sequence. Its antigen is not identified. With V trimmed by 7 bases and J by 6 bases, 15 bases remained unmatched. CDR3 length equals 16 residues. Germline V gives CDR1 LNHDA, CDR2 SQIVND (reference sequence). The data were taken from a study of T cell responses to AZD1222 COVID-19 vaccine. Study summary: It was second doses at about 4 or about 12 weeks that were pooled.

Here immunoSEQ multiplex PCR was the method, and the copy in TCRdb shows in-frame clones only, minus some. The sample lists some 120,000 clones, more than 80% occurring once. Study-wide results and limits: Donors were largely white British and mainly female; clonal diversity was possibly underestimated. Nearly half of unique spike-specific TCRs reportedly avoided B.1.351 and B.1.1.7 mutated regions.

This clonotype was obtained from an adult in good health. V and J are TRBV19 and TRBJ1-2, with 9 bases that match TRBD1. The material sequenced was peripheral blood, taken on day 0 of AZD1222 vaccination. This chain's CDR3 is CASTEATGQGKDGYTF. CDR3 DNA sequence: TGTGCCAGTACGGAGGCGACGGGACAGGGAAAGGATGGCTACACCTTC.